The TCR beta chain described here comes from a study of blood T cell repertoires in COVID-19 (dated by TCRdb to about 2020). Study-wide context: Samples from collaborators originated in the United States, Italy and Spain and spanned both the acute and convalescent phases of COVID-19. The samples were drawn from two sources: the first 160 participants of the ongoing ImmuneRACE study, and 1,200 or so subjects contributed by 6 global collaborators. Where HLA class I and class II types were available, the types were taken from metadata supplied by the sample provider, not from assay-based typing. Deeply sampled blood TCRbeta repertoires from subjects exposed to, actively infected with, or recovered from COVID-19 were included in the dataset. The sample metadata nearly always contained a de-identified subject ID, COVID-19 status, age in years and sex. The material from the prospective study consisted of cDNA or gDNA derived from T cells, B-cell-depleted T cells, or PBMCs. The repertoires were made available in a free public database intended to serve as a resource for research on the immune response to SARS-CoV-2. Results the study describes overall, beyond this receptor: How much clinical and demographic metadata was included differed by source and by participant, and the metadata was provided uncurated.

The collaborating institutions used their own protocols to collect whole blood in K2EDTA tubes. For TCRbeta analysis, collaborators shipped samples in one of three forms: frozen whole blood, isolated PBMCs, or DNA extracted from either of those sample types. V is cut by 8 bases and J by 0 bases, and the space between the germline ends is 14 bases. Taken from cysteine to phenylalanine, the CDR3 has 14 residues. Here the CDR3 DNA is all that survives: 42 bases in frame from base 1. Looking up the germline V gene yields CDR1 SNHLY and CDR2 FYNNEI. As to this clone: It lacks a known antigen. No much larger clone is present one base from it, and per-base qualities are unavailable.

TCRbeta CDR3 regions were amplified from genomic DNA using the immunoSEQ Assay, a bias-controlled multiplex PCR. The original pipeline was this. Within the assay, amplification of reference gene primers was used to estimate how many nucleated cells each sample contained. To quantify the absolute abundance of each unique TCRbeta CDR3 rearrangement, sequence reads were collapsed and filtered. For each sample, productive Simpson clonality was calculated by taking the square root of Simpson's diversity index across productive rearrangements. The table was pulled from immuneACCESS by TCRdb, which kept in-frame rearrangements only. Such tables lose some clones; where checked, under half of the loss comes from unresolved V genes, and the rest has no known cause. The D gene and trimming were derived from the DNA, and the V and J assignments and clone size from that table. In all, the sample holds fewer than 250,000 clones, and roughly four fifths of those were seen once. The ten largest make up 4.7% of the sample.

The clonotype was recovered from a woman aged 70-85 years with acute or convalescent COVID-19. The V and J segments used are TRBV2 and TRBJ2-7; tentative D gene TRBD2, with 5 bases matching. Sequenced material: peripheral blood. In nucleotides, the sequence is TGTGCCAGCCGTGGGCGGGCCAGCTCCTACGAGCAGTACTTC. Translated, this is CASRGRASSYEQYF.